The next 14 T cell receptor beta chains were all read from a single sample in a study of tissue T cells after allogeneic stem cell transplantation. Time point defined: mouse harvest day 14 after allogeneic transplant. Tail vein injection delivered 10^7 T-cell-depleted bone marrow cells and 10^6 splenic CD5+ T cells. The data were produced by immunoSEQ multiplex PCR, yet TCRdb's version contains in-frame clones alone and is incomplete. The table lists about 3,000 clones, under 60% of them singletons, with 28% in the top ten. Material: lymph node tissue. The receptor source for this set is a female BALB/c mouse given C57BL/6 T cells with graft-versus-host disease after an allogeneic hematopoietic cell transplant.

With regard to this clone: Genes and germline come from the mouse. Read coverage stops 1 residue before the CDR3 terminus; the germline J gene supplies the remainder. The chain is built from TRBV23 and TRBJ1-6. TRBJ1-6 is an ORF; its function is uncertain. The germline gives CDR1 KGHTA, CDR2 FQNQQP. The length of the CDR3 is 13 residues. CDR3 DNA (partial): TGCTCCAGCAGTCGGCAATATAATTCGCCCCTCTAC. This encodes CSSSRQYNSPLY. In full, the CDR3 reads CSSSRQYNSPLYF.

Comment on this clone: Each gene name is a mouse one. The missing CDR3 end, 1 residue past where the read stops, is filled in from the germline J gene. The chain links TRBV12-2 to TRBJ1-4; D remains ambiguous. V was trimmed by 0 bases and J by 4 bases, leaving 5 bases between them. This CDR3 spans 13 amino acids. CDR1 SGHLS and CDR2 HYDKME come from the germline V gene. Here the CDR3 reads CASSLGNNERLFF. The part of the CDR3 DNA that was read is TGTGCCAGCTCTCTCGGCAACAACGAAAGATTATTT.

Concerning this clone: Gene names follow the mouse nomenclature. The read stops 1 residue short of the end of the CDR3; the missing end is completed from the germline J gene. The V gene is TRBV16, the J gene TRBJ1-4; D remains ambiguous. Trimming took off 5 bases at V and 1 base at J, with 11 bases between the two ends. CDR3 length: 15 amino acids. The germline V gene has CDR1 SGHSA and CDR2 FRNQAP. The DNA read from the CDR3 is TGTGCAAGCAGCCTCGGCCCCAATTCCAACGAAAGATTATTT. Translating gives CASSLGPNSNERLF. The whole CDR3 protein is CASSLGPNSNERLFF.

Points on this clone: Each gene name is a mouse one. The read ends 1 residue shy of where the CDR3 ends; the end is completed using the germline J gene. This rearrangement joins TRBV19 to TRBJ2-1; TRBD2 matches at 12 bases. CDR1 and CDR2 (germline): FNHDT, SITEND (reference sequence). The CDR3 is 15 residues long. With 3 bases clipped from V and 6 bases from J, the junction kept 4 bases outside the gene matches. The part of the CDR3 DNA that was read is TGTGCCAGCAGTAACCGGGACTGGGGGGTTGCTGAGCAGTTC. This encodes CASSNRDWGVAEQF. The full CDR3 is CASSNRDWGVAEQFF.

On this clone itself: Here the gene names and germline are mouse. The read finishes 1 residue shy of the CDR3 end, and the germline J gene is used to complete it. The J gene is TRBJ1-1, the V gene TRBV3; no reliable D call. The CDR3 runs to 14 residues. Trimming pared 5 bases from V and 0 bases from J, leaving 10 bases between. The germline CDR1 and CDR2 sequences are SNHLY and FYNGKV (reference sequence). CDR3 region: CASSPGRANTEVFF. Incomplete CDR3 DNA: TGTGCCAGCAGCCCCGGGCGTGCAAACACAGAAGTCTTC.

In the case of this clone: Germline and genes: mouse. The read comes to an end 1 residue before the CDR3 does, leaving the germline J gene to fill in the end. The chain uses TRBV3 and TRBJ1-4; 12 bases map to TRBD1. The germline gives CDR1 SNHLY, CDR2 FYNGKV (reference sequence). The CDR3 consists of 18 residues. Trimming cost V 5 bases and J 0 bases; bases outside gene matches: 7. The covered CDR3 bases are TGTGCCAGCAGCGGGGACAGGGGGCTTGGGATTTCCAACGAAAGATTATTT. Translated, it gives CASSGDRGLGISNERLF. The whole CDR3 is CASSGDRGLGISNERLFF.

By sample fraction, this clone is medium-sized (0.01 to 0.1%). Gene names and germline refer to mouse. Read sequence stops 1 residue before the CDR3 end, and the germline J gene provides the missing end. The chain is built from TRBV26 and TRBJ1-5, with D perhaps matching TRBD1 (5 bases). Germline values: CDR1 KGHPV, CDR2 FQNQEV (reference sequence). Trimming took off 1 base at V and 0 bases at J, with 7 bases between the two ends. The length of the CDR3 is 15 residues. CDR3 sequence reads: CASSLWGYNNQAPLF. The sequenced part of the CDR3 DNA is TGTGCCAGCAGTCTGTGGGGCTATAACAACCAGGCTCCGCTT.

This clone is judged large. Gene names are mouse gene names. The read halts 1 residue ahead of the CDR3 end, with the missing end drawn from the germline J gene. V gene TRBV13-2 combines with J gene TRBJ2-2; TRBD1 or TRBD2 may be the D gene (6 bases each). Germline V gives CDR1 NNHNN, CDR2 SYGAGS (reference sequence). V was clipped by 5 bases and J by 1 base, with 12 bases between them. The CDR3 has 15 amino acids. The sequenced CDR3 bases are TGTGCCAGCGGGGGGAGGGGGGAAAACACCGGGCAGCTCTAC. It codes for CASGGRGENTGQLY. The whole CDR3 is CASGGRGENTGQLYF.

Comment on this clone: Gene and germline names: mouse. The CDR3 end lies 1 residue beyond the end of the read and is filled in from the germline J gene. The chain combines TRBV13-2 with TRBJ2-5, with 12 nucleotides matching TRBD2. CDR1 and CDR2 from the germline V gene are NNHNN and SYGAGS (reference sequence). V gave up 3 bases and J gave up 2 bases; unmatched junction bases: 1. The CDR3 consists of 15 residues. The CDR3 bases that were read are TGTGCCAGCGGTGGACTGGGGGGGCCCCAAGACACCCAGTAC. Residues: CASGGLGGPQDTQY. The whole CDR3 is CASGGLGGPQDTQYF.

A remark on this clone: The genes are named according to mouse. Read sequence stops 1 residue before the CDR3 end, and the germline J gene provides the missing end. The V call is TRBV5, the J call TRBJ2-2; D is unclear. Germline V gene lookup returns CDR1 LGHNA and CDR2 YNLKQL (reference sequence). V dropped 0 bases and J dropped 0 bases, with 8 bases sitting between them. The CDR3 runs to 16 residues. Here the CDR3 reads CASSQEGAANTGQLYF. The DNA read from the CDR3 is TGTGCCAGCAGCCAAGAGGGTGCAGCAAACACCGGGCAGCTCTAC.

In regard to this clone: Germline and genes: mouse. The read stops 1 residue short of the end of the CDR3; the missing end is completed from the germline J gene. This chain uses TRBV26 with TRBJ1-5; D gene uncertain. Germline V gene data show CDR1 as KGHPV and CDR2 as FQNQEV (reference sequence). The CDR3 is 11 residues long. V lost 0 bases and J lost 9, with 3 bases in between. CDR3 region: CASSLSGAPLF. The CDR3 bases that were read are TGTGCCAGCAGTCTGTCGGGGGCTCCGCTT.

About this clone itself: Gene names and germline refer to mouse. The read finishes 1 residue shy of the CDR3 end, and the germline J gene is used to complete it. This sequence joins TRBV13-1 and TRBJ2-1; 7 bases line up with TRBD2. Germline CDR1 reads NSHNY; CDR2 reads SYGAGN. The CDR3 has 13 residues. J lost 2 bases, V lost 5 bases, and 1 base had no gene match. CDR3 DNA, as far as it was read: TGTGCCAGCAGGGGGGGGGACTATGCTGAGCAGTTC. Encoded protein: CASRGGDYAEQF. The full CDR3 sequence reads CASRGGDYAEQFF.

With respect to this clone: Any gene name here is a mouse gene name. Coverage ceases 1 residue before the CDR3 finishes, and the germline J gene fills in the end. This chain uses TRBV26 with TRBJ2-3, with TRBD1 identical over 7 bases. The CDR3 has 15 amino acids. Trimming at V came to 1 base and at J to 3 bases, leaving 4 bases not matched to a gene. Germline loops: CDR1 KGHPV, CDR2 FQNQEV (reference sequence). CDR3 loop: CASSLLQGRAETLYF. The covered CDR3 bases are TGTGCCAGCAGTCTGTTACAGGGGAGGGCAGAAACGCTGTAT.

On this clone: Gene names refer to mouse genes. The read ends 1 residue early relative to the CDR3; the germline J gene fills the gap. The chain recombines TRBV4 with TRBJ1-4; D is perhaps TRBD1 (5 bases). V was cut by 4 bases and J by 0 bases, with 9 bases left in between. Germline V lookup: CDR1 LGHDT, CDR2 YNNKQL (reference sequence). The CDR3 consists of 15 residues. CDR3 loop: CASSLTGFSNERLFF. CDR3 DNA, as far as it was read: TGTGCCAGCAGCTTAACAGGTTTTTCCAACGAAAGATTATTT.